Sequencing of this TCR beta chain was carried out in a study of shared clonotypes between healthy human individuals. Study context: Aged between 18 and 49, the donors were two women and three men.

The assay was immunoSEQ multiplex PCR, and TCRdb's table has in-frame clones only and misses some. The data contain about 1.1 million clones, about 84% of them seen just once; the ten biggest clones take up 0.5% to 0.65%. Study-level findings and limits: Non-shared clonotypes were found to have lower generation probabilities than the clonotypes that were shared by all four of the sorted-subset donors. Naive subsets, compared against memory subsets, generally had larger estimated richness values.

As regards this clone: Its specificity is not known.

The junction had 7 bases not matched to a gene; V was cut back by 5 bases and J by 4 bases. The V gene's germline CDR1 is SGHAT and CDR2 FQNNGV. This CDR3 is built from 15 residues. V usage is TRBV11-2 and J usage is TRBJ2-2, with 7 nucleotides matching TRBD2. This TCR was sampled from a man between 18 and 29 years old in good health. Some clones in this sample may be carry-over from other donors' samples. The sequencing input was memory CD4+ T cells from PBMCs. The subset is: CD45RA-negative fraction. The CDR3 DNA reads TGTGCCAGCAGCCCTGGTCTAGCGGCCACCGGGGAGCTGTTTTTT. Protein sequence: CASSPGLAATGELFF.